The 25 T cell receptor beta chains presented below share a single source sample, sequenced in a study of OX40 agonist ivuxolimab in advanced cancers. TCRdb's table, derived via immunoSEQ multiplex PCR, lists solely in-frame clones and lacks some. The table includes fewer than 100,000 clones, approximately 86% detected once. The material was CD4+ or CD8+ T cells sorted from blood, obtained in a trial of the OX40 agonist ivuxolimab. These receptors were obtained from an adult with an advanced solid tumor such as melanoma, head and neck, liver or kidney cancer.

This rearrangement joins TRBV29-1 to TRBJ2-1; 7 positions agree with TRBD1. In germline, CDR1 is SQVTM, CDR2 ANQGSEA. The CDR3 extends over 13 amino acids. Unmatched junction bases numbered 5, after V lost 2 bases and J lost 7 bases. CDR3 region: CSVELSQGNEQFF. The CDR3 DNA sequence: TGCAGCGTTGAACTATCACAGGGGAATGAGCAGTTCTTC.

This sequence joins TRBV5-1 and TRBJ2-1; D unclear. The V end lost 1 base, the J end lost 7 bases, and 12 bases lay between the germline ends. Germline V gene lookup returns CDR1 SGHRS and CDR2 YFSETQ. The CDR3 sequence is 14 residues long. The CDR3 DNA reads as TGCGCCAGCAGCTTGTATTACGGCCTGAATGAGCAGTTCTTC. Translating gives CASSLYYGLNEQFF. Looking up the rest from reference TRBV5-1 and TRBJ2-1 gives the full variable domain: KAGVTQTPRYLIKTRGQQVTLSCSPISGHRSVSWYQQTPGQGLQFLFEYFSETQRNKGNFPGRFSGRQFSNSRSEMNVSTLELGDSALYLCASSLYYGLNEQFFGPGTRLTVL.

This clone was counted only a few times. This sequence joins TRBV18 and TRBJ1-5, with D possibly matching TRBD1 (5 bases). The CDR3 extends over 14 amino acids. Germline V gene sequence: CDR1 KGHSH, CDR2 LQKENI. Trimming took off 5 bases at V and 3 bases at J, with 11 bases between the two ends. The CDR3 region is CASSKGRDNQPQHF. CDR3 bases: TGTGCCAGCTCAAAGGGCAGGGACAATCAGCCCCAGCATTTT.

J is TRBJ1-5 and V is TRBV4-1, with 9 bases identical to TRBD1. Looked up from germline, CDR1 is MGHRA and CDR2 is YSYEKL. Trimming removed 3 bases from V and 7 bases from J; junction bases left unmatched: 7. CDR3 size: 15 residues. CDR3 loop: CASSQGGTGRQPQHF. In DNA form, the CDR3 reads TGCGCCAGCAGCCAGGGCGGGACAGGGCGGCAGCCCCAGCATTTT.

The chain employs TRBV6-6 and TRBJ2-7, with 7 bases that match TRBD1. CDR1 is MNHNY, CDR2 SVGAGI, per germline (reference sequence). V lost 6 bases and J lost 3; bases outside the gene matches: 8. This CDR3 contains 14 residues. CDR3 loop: CASRPSGQVYEQYF. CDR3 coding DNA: TGTGCCAGCAGGCCAAGCGGACAGGTCTACGAGCAGTACTTC.

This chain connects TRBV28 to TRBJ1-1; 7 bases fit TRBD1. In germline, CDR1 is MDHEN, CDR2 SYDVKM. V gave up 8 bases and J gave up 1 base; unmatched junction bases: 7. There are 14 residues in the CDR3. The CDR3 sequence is CASGRTGENTEAFF. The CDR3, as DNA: TGTGCCAGCGGGAGGACAGGCGAGAACACTGAAGCTTTCTTT.

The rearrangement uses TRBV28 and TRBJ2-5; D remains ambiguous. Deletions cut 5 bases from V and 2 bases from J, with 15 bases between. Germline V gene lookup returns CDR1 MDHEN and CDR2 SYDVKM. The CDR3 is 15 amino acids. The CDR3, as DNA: TGTGCCAGCAGTCCCTCTGGTGGGCCGCAAGAGACCCAGTACTTC. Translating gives CASSPSGGPQETQYF. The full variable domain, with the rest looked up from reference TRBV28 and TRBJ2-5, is DVKVTQSSRYLVKRTGEKVFLECVQDMDHENMFWYRQDPGLGLRLIYFSYDVKMKEKGDIPEGYSVSREKKERFSLILESASTNQTSMYLCASSPSGGPQETQYFGPGTRLLVL.

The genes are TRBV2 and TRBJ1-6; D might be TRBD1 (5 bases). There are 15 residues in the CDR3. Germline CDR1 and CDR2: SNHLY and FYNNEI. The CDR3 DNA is TGTGCAGGGCACAGTTCAGGGTCCTATAATTCACCCCTCCACTTT. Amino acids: CAGHSSGSYNSPLHF. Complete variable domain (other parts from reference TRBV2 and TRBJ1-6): EPEVTQTPSHQVTQMGQEVILRCVPISNHLYFYWYRQILGQKVEFLVSFYNNEISEKSEIFDDQFSVERPDGSNFTLKIRSTKLEDSAMYFCAGHSSGSYNSPLHFGNGTRLTVT.

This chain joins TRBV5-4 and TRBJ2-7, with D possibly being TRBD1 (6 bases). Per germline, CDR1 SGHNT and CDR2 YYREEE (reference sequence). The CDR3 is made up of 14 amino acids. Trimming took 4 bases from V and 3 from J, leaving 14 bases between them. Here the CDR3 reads CASSPDRIHYEQYF. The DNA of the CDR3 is TGTGCCAGCAGCCCAGACAGGATTCACTACGAGCAGTACTTC.

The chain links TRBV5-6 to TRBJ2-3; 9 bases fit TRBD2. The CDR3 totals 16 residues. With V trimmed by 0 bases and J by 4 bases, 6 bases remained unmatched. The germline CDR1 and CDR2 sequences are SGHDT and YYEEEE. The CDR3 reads CASSLARGLAPDTQYF. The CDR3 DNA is TGTGCCAGCAGCTTGGCCAGGGGACTAGCCCCAGATACGCAGTATTTT.

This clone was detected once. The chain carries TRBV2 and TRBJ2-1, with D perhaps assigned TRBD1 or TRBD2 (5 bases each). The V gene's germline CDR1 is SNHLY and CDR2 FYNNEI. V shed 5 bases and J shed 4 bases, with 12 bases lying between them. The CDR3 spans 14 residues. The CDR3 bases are TGTGCCAGCAGTTACGGGACCTCATACAATGAGCAGTTCTTC. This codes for CASSYGTSYNEQFF.

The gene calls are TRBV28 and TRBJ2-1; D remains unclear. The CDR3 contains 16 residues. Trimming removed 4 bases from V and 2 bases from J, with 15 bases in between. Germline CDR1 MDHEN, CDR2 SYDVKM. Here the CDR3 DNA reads TGTGCCAGCAGTTCTCTAGGTCGTGGGGCCTACAATGAGCAGTTCTTC. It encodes CASSSLGRGAYNEQFF.

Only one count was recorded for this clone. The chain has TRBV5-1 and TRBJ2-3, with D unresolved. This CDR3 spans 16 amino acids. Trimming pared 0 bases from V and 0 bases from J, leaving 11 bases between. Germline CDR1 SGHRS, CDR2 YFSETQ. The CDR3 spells CASSLGQGLSTDTQYF. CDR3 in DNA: TGCGCCAGCAGCTTGGGTCAAGGCCTTAGCACAGATACGCAGTATTTT.

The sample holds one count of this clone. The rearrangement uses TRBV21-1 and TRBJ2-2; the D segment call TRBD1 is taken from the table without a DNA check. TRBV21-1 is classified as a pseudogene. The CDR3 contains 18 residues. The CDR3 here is CASSSRRTGGADTGELFF. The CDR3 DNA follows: TGTGCCAGCAGCTCCCGGCGGACAGGGGGCGCCGACACCGGGGAGCTGTTTTTT.

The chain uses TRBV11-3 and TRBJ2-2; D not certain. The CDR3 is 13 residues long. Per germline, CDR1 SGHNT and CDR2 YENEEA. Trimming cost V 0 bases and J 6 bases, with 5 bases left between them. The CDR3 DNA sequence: TGTGCCAGCAGCTTAGATCAAGCCGGGGAGCTGTTTTTT. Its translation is CASSLDQAGELFF.

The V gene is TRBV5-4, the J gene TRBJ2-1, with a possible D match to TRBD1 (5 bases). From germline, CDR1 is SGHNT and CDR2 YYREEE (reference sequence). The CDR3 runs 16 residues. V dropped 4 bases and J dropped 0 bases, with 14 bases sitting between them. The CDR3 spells CASSHKGLSSYNEQFF. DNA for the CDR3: TGTGCCAGCAGCCATAAGGGGCTAAGCTCCTACAATGAGCAGTTCTTC.

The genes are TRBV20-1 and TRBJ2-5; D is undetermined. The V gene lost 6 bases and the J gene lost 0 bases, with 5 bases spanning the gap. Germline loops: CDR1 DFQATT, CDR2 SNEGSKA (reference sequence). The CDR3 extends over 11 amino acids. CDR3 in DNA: TGCAGTGCACTGTACCAAGAGACCCAGTACTTC. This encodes CSALYQETQYF.

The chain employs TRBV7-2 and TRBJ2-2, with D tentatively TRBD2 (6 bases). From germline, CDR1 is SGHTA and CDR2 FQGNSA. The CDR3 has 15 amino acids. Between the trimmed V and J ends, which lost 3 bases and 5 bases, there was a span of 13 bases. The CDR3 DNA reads TGTGCCAGCAGCTTTGGAGGGAGAGGGACCGGGGAGCTGTTTTTT. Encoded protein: CASSFGGRGTGELFF.

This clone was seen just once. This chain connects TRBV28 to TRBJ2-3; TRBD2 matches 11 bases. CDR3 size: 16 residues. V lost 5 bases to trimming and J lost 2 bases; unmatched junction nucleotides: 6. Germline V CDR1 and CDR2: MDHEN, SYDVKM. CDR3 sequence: CASSLRLAGNTDTQYF. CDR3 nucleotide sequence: TGTGCCAGCAGTCTCCGACTAGCGGGAAACACAGATACGCAGTATTTT.

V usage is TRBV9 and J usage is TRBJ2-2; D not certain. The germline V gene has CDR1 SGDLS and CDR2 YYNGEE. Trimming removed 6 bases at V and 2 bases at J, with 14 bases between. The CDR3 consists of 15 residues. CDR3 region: CASNPGRPNTGELFF. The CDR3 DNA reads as TGTGCCAGCAACCCCGGCAGGCCCAACACCGGGGAGCTGTTTTTT.

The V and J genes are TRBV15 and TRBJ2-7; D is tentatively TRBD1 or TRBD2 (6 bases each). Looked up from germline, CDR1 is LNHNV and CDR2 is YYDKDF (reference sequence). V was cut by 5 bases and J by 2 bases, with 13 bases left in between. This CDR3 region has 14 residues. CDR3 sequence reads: CATSVGGPAYEQYF. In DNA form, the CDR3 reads TGTGCCACCAGCGTCGGGGGCCCCGCCTACGAGCAGTACTTC.

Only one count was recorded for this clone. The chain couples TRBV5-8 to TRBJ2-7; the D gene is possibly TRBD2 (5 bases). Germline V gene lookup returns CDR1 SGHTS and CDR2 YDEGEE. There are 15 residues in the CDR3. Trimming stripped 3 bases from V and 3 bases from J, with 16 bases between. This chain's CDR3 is CASSSMRAGGYEQYF. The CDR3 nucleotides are TGTGCCAGCAGCTCGATGCGGGCCGGAGGCTACGAGCAGTACTTC.

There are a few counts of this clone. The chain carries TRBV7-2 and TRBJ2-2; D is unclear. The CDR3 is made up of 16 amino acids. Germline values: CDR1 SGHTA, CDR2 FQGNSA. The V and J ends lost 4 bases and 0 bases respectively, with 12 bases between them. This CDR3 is CASSSLAPANTGELFF. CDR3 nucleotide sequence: TGTGCCAGCAGCTCCTTGGCCCCCGCGAACACCGGGGAGCTGTTTTTT.

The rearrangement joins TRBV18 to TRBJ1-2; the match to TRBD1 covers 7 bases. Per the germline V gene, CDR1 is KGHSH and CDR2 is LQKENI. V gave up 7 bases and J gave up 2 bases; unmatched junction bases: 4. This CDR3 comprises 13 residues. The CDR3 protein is CASFKDRNYGYTF. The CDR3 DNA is TGTGCCAGCTTTAAGGACAGGAACTATGGCTACACCTTC.

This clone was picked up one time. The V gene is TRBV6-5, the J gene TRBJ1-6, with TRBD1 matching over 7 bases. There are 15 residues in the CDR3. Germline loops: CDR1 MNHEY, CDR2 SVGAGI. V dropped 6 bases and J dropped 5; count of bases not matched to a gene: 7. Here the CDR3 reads CASRSPGQHNSPLHF. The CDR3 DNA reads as TGTGCCAGCAGATCCCCGGGACAGCATAATTCACCCCTCCACTTT.